This TCR beta chain was sequenced during a study of blood T cell repertoires in COVID-19. Study-wide background: Samples taken during acute and convalescent COVID-19 were collected in the United States, Italy and Spain. PBMCs, B-cell-depleted T cells, or T cells were the source of the cDNA or gDNA that made up the material.

Per the original data handling: Amplifying reference gene primers gave estimates of nucleated cell counts. Data came from immunoSEQ multiplex PCR; TCRdb stores just in-frame clones and leaves some out. D and trimming were read from the DNA, whereas the V and J calls and clone size are those reported in that table. The table includes over 50,000 clones, roughly three quarters detected once. The V and J ends lost 5 bases and 5 bases respectively, with 12 bases between them. The CDR3 sequence is 14 residues long. Germline loops: CDR1 MNHEY, CDR2 SMNVEV (reference sequence). The specimen was peripheral blood. The chain recombines TRBV27 with TRBJ2-2; possible D gene TRBD1, 6 bases. The source of this sequence is a human donor with active or convalescent COVID-19. The donor label of this sample is uncertain. In DNA, the CDR3 is TGTGCCAGCAGTGCACAGGGTTCGACCGGGGAGCTGTTTTTT. This translates into CASSAQGSTGELFF.